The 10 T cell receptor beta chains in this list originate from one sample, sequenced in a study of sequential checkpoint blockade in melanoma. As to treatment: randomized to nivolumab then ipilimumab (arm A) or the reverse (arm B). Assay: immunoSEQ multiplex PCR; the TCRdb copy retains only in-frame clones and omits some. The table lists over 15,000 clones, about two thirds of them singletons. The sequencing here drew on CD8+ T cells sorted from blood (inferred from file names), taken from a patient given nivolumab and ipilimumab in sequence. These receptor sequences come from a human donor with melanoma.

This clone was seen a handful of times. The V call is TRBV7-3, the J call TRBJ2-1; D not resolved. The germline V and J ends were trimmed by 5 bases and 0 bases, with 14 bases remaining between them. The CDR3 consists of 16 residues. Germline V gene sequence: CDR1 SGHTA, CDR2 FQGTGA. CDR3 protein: CASSPLHSSSYNEQFF. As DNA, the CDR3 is TGTGCCAGCAGCCCACTTCATAGCAGCTCCTACAATGAGCAGTTCTTC.

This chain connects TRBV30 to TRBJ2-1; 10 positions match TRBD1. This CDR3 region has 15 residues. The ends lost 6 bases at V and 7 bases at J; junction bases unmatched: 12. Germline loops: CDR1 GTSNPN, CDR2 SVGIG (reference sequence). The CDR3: CACPTGTGDSNEQFF. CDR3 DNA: TGTGCCTGTCCCACCGGGACAGGGGATTCGAATGAGCAGTTCTTC.

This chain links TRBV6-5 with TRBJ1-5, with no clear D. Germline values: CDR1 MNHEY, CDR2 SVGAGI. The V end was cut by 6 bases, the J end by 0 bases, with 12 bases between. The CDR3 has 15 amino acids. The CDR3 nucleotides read TGTGCCAGCAGCAAGACTGAGTTTAGCAATCAGCCCCAGCATTTT. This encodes CASSKTEFSNQPQHF.

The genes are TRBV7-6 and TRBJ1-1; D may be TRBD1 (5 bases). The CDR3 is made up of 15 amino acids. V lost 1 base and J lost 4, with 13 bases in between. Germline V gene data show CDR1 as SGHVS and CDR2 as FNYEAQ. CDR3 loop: CASSLGGDPGTEAFF. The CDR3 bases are TGTGCCAGCAGCTTAGGGGGGGACCCGGGCACTGAAGCTTTCTTT.

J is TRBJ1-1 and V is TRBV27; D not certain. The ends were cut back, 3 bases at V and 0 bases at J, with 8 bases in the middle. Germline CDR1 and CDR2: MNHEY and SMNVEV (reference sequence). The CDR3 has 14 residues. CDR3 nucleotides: TGTGCCAGCAGTTTGGGGAGCATGAACACTGAAGCTTTCTTT. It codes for CASSLGSMNTEAFF.

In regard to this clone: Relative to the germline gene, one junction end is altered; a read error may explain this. DNA of the CDR3: TGTGCCGGCAGCGATACGACAAGCTCCTACAATGAGCAGTTCTTC. Translated, it gives CAGSDTTSSYNEQFF. The genes are TRBV9 and TRBJ2-1; no firm D call. The CDR3 is 15 residues long. Germline-derived CDR1 and CDR2 are SGDLS and YYNGEE.

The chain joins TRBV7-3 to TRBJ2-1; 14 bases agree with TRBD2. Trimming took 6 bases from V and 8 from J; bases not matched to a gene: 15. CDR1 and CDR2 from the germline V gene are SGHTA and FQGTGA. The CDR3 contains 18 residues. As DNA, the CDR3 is TGTGCCAGCAGGTCGACTAGCGGGGGGGCCTTCCCCGGCGATGAGCAGTTCTTC. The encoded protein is CASRSTSGGAFPGDEQFF.

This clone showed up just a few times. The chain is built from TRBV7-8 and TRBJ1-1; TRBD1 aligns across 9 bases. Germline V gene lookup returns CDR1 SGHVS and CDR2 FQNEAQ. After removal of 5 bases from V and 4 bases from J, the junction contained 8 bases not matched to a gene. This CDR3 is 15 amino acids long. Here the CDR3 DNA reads TGTGCCAGCAGCGCTACAGGGGGCGGGGGCACTGAAGCTTTCTTT. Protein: CASSATGGGGTEAFF.

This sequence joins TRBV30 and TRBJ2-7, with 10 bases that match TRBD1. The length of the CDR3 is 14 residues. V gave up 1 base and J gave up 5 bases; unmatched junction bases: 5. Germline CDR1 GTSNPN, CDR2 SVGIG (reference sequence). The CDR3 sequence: CAWSEGTGDNEQYF. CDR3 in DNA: TGTGCCTGGAGTGAGGGGACAGGGGACAACGAGCAGTACTTC. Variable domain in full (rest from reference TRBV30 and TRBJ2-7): SQTIHQWPATLVQPVGSPLSLECTVEGTSNPNLYWYRQAAGRGLQLLFYSVGIGQISSEVPQNLSASRPQDRQFILSSKKLLLSDSGFYLCAWSEGTGDNEQYFGPGTRLTVT.

The CDR3 nucleotides are TGTGCCAGCAGCACCCCCGGGACAGGGGACGAGCAGTACTTC. Its protein product is CASSTPGTGDEQYF. The chain combines TRBV7-9 with TRBJ2-7; 10 bases are shared with TRBD1. With V trimmed by 5 bases and J by 5 bases, 6 bases remained unmatched. Germline V gene lookup returns CDR1 SEHNR and CDR2 FQNEAQ (reference sequence). The CDR3 covers 14 residues.